A single sample gave rise to the 29 T cell receptor beta chains below, sequenced in a study of blood T cell repertoires in COVID-19. Generated by immunoSEQ multiplex PCR, the TCRdb table keeps only in-frame clones and is missing some. This table holds 150,000 to 250,000 clones, roughly 79% found once. Source material: peripheral blood. These receptors were taken from a human donor with acute or convalescent COVID-19. The donor label of this sample is uncertain.

V gene TRBV28 combines with J gene TRBJ1-6, with TRBD1 matching over 7 bases. Germline V gene lookup returns CDR1 MDHEN and CDR2 SYDVKM. This CDR3 has 15 residues. V lost 4 bases and J lost 5; bases outside the gene matches: 5. Here the CDR3 DNA reads TGTGCCAGCAGTTCCCCCGGGACAGATAATTCACCCCTCCACTTT. Encoded protein: CASSSPGTDNSPLHF. Full variable domain (outside the CDR3, taken from reference TRBV28 and TRBJ1-6): DVKVTQSSRYLVKRTGEKVFLECVQDMDHENMFWYRQDPGLGLRLIYFSYDVKMKEKGDIPEGYSVSREKKERFSLILESASTNQTSMYLCASSSPGTDNSPLHFGNGTRLTVT.

J is TRBJ1-2 and V is TRBV3-1 (or the pseudogene TRBV3-2); 8 nucleotides match TRBD1. CDR1 LGHDT and CDR2 YNNKEL come from the germline V gene (reference sequence). Trimming took 4 bases from V and 4 from J; bases not matched to a gene: 2. The CDR3 has 13 amino acids. CDR3 in DNA: TGTGCCAGCAGCCTCACAGGGGGCTATGGCTACACCTTC. Protein sequence: CASSLTGGYGYTF.

The chain joins TRBV7-9 to TRBJ1-4, with D maybe TRBD1 (6 bases). Germline V gives CDR1 SEHNR, CDR2 FQNEAQ (reference sequence). Between the trimmed V and J ends, which lost 3 bases and 8 bases, there was a span of 13 bases. The CDR3 sequence is 14 residues long. CDR3 amino acids: CASSLGQSEEKLFF. CDR3 coding DNA: TGTGCCAGCAGCTTGGGACAATCGGAAGAAAAACTGTTTTTT.

The chain joins TRBV9 to TRBJ2-3, with 9 bases fitting TRBD2. V lost 4 bases and J lost 4; bases outside the gene matches: 4. The germline V gene encodes CDR1 SGDLS and CDR2 YYNGEE. This CDR3 contains 14 residues. Here the CDR3 DNA reads TGTGCCAGCAGCAAAGTAGCGGGAGCAGATACGCAGTATTTT. Translation gives CASSKVAGADTQYF.

J is TRBJ1-6 and V is TRBV10-3; the D is unclear. V was clipped by 6 bases and J by 2 bases, with 8 bases between them. CDR3 length: 14 residues. The germline V gene encodes CDR1 ENHRY and CDR2 SYGVKD. The chain's CDR3 is CAIRLDTYNSPLHF. The DNA of the CDR3 is TGTGCCATCAGACTCGATACCTATAATTCACCCCTCCACTTT.

The rearrangement uses TRBV28 and TRBJ1-2, with D unclear. V was clipped by 6 bases and J by 2 bases, with 7 bases between them. Germline V gives CDR1 MDHEN, CDR2 SYDVKM. The CDR3 is 12 amino acids. CDR3 in DNA: TGTGCCAGCAGCTCGGAGAACTATGGCTACACCTTC. Translated, it gives CASSSENYGYTF.

V gene TRBV18 combines with J gene TRBJ2-7, with D possibly being TRBD2 (5 bases). The CDR3 is made up of 14 amino acids. Germline V gene sequence: CDR1 KGHSH, CDR2 LQKENI. Between the trimmed V and J ends, which lost 2 bases and 6 bases, there was a span of 14 bases. CDR3 sequence: CASSPLSTGVEQYF. The DNA of the CDR3 is TGTGCCAGCTCACCATTATCTACCGGGGTCGAGCAGTACTTC. The whole variable domain, remainder taken from reference TRBV18 and TRBJ2-7, is NAGVMQNPRHLVRRRGQEARLRCSPMKGHSHVYWYRQLPEEGLKFMVYLQKENIIDESGMPKERFSAEFPKEGPSILRIQQVVRGDSAAYFCASSPLSTGVEQYFGPGTRLTVT.

The chain joins TRBV28 to TRBJ1-3, with D perhaps TRBD1 (6 bases). Trimming took off 6 bases at V and 0 bases at J, with 18 bases between the two ends. Germline CDR1 and CDR2: MDHEN and SYDVKM. The length of the CDR3 is 17 residues. The DNA for the CDR3 is TGTGCCAGCAGCCTGCCGCAGGGGCTAAGCTCTGGAAACACCATATATTTT. It translates to CASSLPQGLSSGNTIYF.

V usage is TRBV7-3 and J usage is TRBJ2-1, with 14 bases that match TRBD2. The length of the CDR3 is 13 residues. Germline V gene sequence: CDR1 SGHTA, CDR2 FQGTGA. Trimming took 5 bases from V and 13 from J; bases not matched to a gene: 4. This CDR3 reads CASSIGTSGSQFF. CDR3 coding DNA: TGTGCCAGCAGCATCGGGACTAGCGGGAGCCAGTTCTTC.

For the CDR3, the DNA is TGCGCCAGCAGCTCGAGGACAGGTGTTGAAAAACTGTTTTTT. Translating it yields CASSSRTGVEKLFF. The chain couples TRBV5-1 to TRBJ1-4; 7 bases match TRBD1. V gave up 3 bases and J gave up 7 bases; unmatched junction bases: 6. The CDR3 length is 14 residues. From germline, CDR1 is SGHRS and CDR2 YFSETQ.

This chain connects TRBV4-3 to TRBJ2-5, with a possible D match to TRBD2 (6 bases). The germline V gene encodes CDR1 LGHNA and CDR2 YSLEER. The CDR3 is made up of 14 amino acids. The V end lost 4 bases, the J end lost 7 bases, and 16 bases lay between the germline ends. The DNA of the CDR3 is TGCGCCAGCAGCCCGGGACTGGCCTCCGCGACCCAGTACTTC. Translated: CASSPGLASATQYF.

Within the sample, this clone is medium-sized. The chain carries TRBV20-1 and TRBJ2-2; 8 bases map to TRBD2. J was trimmed by 3 bases and V by 3 bases; bases with no gene match: 9. CDR1 is DFQATT and CDR2 is SNEGSKA in the germline V gene (reference sequence). The CDR3 is 16 amino acids. The CDR3 loop reads CSASNSGSPDTGELFF. In nucleotides, the CDR3 is TGCAGTGCTAGTAACAGCGGGAGTCCGGACACCGGGGAGCTGTTTTTT.

Remarks on this clone: Other nucleotide sequences from this sample produce the same CDR3. This rearrangement joins TRBV5-4 to TRBJ2-2, with D tentatively TRBD1 (6 bases). Germline V lookup: CDR1 SGHNT, CDR2 YYREEE (reference sequence). This CDR3 spans 15 amino acids. Trimming cost V 3 bases and J 2 bases, with 11 bases left between them. CDR3 protein: CASSSGTLNTGELFF. CDR3 in DNA: TGTGCCAGCAGCTCCGGGACACTAAACACCGGGGAGCTGTTTTTT.

The chain is built from TRBV7-2 and TRBJ1-1; the D gene is possibly TRBD1 (5 bases). The CDR3 is 15 residues long. V was trimmed by 2 bases and J by 4 bases, leaving 14 bases between them. Per germline, CDR1 SGHTA and CDR2 FQGNSA. The CDR3 sequence: CASSLKGLGGTEAFF. Here the CDR3 DNA reads TGTGCCAGCAGCTTAAAGGGTCTCGGGGGCACTGAAGCTTTCTTT.

The chain joins TRBV7-2 to TRBJ1-3; D uncertain. V lost 0 bases, J lost 2 bases, and 8 bases lay in between. CDR1 SGHTA and CDR2 FQGNSA come from the germline V gene. The CDR3 has 15 amino acids. CDR3 in amino acids: CASSLATGAGNTIYF. The DNA for the CDR3 is TGTGCCAGCAGCTTAGCGACGGGAGCTGGAAACACCATATATTTT.

The J gene is TRBJ2-6, the V gene TRBV7-8; 7 positions match TRBD1. The length of the CDR3 is 15 residues. The germline gives CDR1 SGHVS, CDR2 FQNEAQ. The V gene end was trimmed by 8 bases and the J gene end by 0 bases; junction bases not matched to a gene: 4. The CDR3 nucleotides are TGTGCCAGCGGACAGGAAACCTCTGGGGCCAACGTCCTGACTTTC. It yields the protein CASGQETSGANVLTF.

This chain joins TRBV6-5 and TRBJ1-4; 7 positions match TRBD1. V trimming: 5 bases; J trimming: 7 bases; junction bases outside the gene matches: 4. The CDR3 runs 13 residues. In germline, CDR1 is MNHEY, CDR2 SVGAGI. CDR3 loop: CASSTYRGEKLFF. The CDR3, as DNA: TGTGCCAGCAGTACATACAGGGGTGAAAAACTGTTTTTT.

This clone appeared a few times. The chain links TRBV19 to TRBJ2-1, with 10 positions matching TRBD1. This CDR3 comprises 15 residues. V lost 5 bases to trimming and J lost 12 bases; unmatched junction nucleotides: 13. Germline V gene lookup returns CDR1 LNHDA and CDR2 SQIVND (reference sequence). The CDR3 sequence is CASSLSRQGAIVQFF. The CDR3 DNA reads as TGTGCCAGTAGTCTCTCTCGACAGGGGGCTATTGTGCAGTTCTTC. The whole variable domain, filled in from reference TRBV19 and TRBJ2-1, reads DGGITQSPKYLFRKEGQNVTLSCEQNLNHDAMYWYRQDPGQGLRLIYYSQIVNDFQKGDIAEGYSVSREKKESFPLTVTSAQKNPTAFYLCASSLSRQGAIVQFFGPGTRLTVL.

The table lists this clone with a count of one. The J gene is TRBJ2-3, the V gene TRBV24-1; TRBD2 matches 8 bases. CDR1 and CDR2 (germline): KGHDR, SFDVKD. The CDR3 is 14 residues long. J was trimmed by 6 bases and V by 5 bases; bases with no gene match: 6. As DNA, the CDR3 is TGTGCCACCAGTGGCGGCGGGAGGAAGGATACGCAGTATTTT. This codes for CATSGGGRKDTQYF.

The CDR3 coding sequence is TGTGCCATCAGTGGTAACAGCTATGGCTACACCTTC. This sequence encodes CAISGNSYGYTF. The rearrangement links TRBV10-3 to TRBJ1-2; D is unclear. Germline V gives CDR1 ENHRY, CDR2 SYGVKD. This CDR3 has 12 residues. V was pared by 4 bases and J by 4 bases, with 7 bases between.

The chain uses TRBV9 and TRBJ2-3; D possibly corresponds to TRBD2 (5 bases). Trimming took 2 bases from V and 2 from J, leaving 9 bases between them. Germline V CDR1 and CDR2: SGDLS, YYNGEE. The CDR3 spans 14 residues. CDR3 protein: CASSVSVLTDTQYF. Here the CDR3 DNA reads TGTGCCAGCAGCGTTAGCGTCCTCACAGATACGCAGTATTTT.

The genes are TRBV15 and TRBJ2-3; the D gene is possibly TRBD2 (5 bases). Germline values: CDR1 LNHNV, CDR2 YYDKDF (reference sequence). Trimming pared 5 bases from V and 6 bases from J, leaving 9 bases between. The CDR3 contains 12 residues. CDR3 protein: CATSERRDTQYF. The CDR3 bases are TGTGCCACCAGCGAACGGAGGGATACGCAGTATTTT.

The chain employs TRBV21-1 and TRBJ1-5; whether TRBD1, the table's D call, matches the DNA was not checked. TRBV21-1 is labeled a pseudogene. The length of the CDR3 is 19 residues. CDR3 residues: CASSGRDRGNRDGNQPQHF. CDR3 nucleotide sequence: TGTGCCAGCAGCGGCCGGGACAGGGGTAATAGGGACGGCAATCAGCCCCAGCATTTT.

The chain combines TRBV3-1 (or the pseudogene TRBV3-2) with TRBJ1-6; a weak D match, TRBD1 (5 bases). The V gene lost 1 base and the J gene lost 4 bases, with 8 bases spanning the gap. From germline, CDR1 is LGHDT and CDR2 YNNKEL (reference sequence). This CDR3 contains 15 residues. The CDR3 sequence: CASSQASGYNSPLHF. CDR3 DNA sequence: TGTGCCAGCAGCCAAGCGTCAGGGTATAATTCACCCCTCCACTTT.

The genes are TRBV21-1 and TRBJ1-4; the D call TRBD1 from the table was never checked on the DNA. TRBV21-1 is annotated as a pseudogene. CDR3 length: 17 residues. DNA for the CDR3: TGTGCCAGCAGCAAATGGGGAGTGGCAGGGGTACGTGAAAAACTGTTTTTT. This translates into CASSKWGVAGVREKLFF.

V usage is TRBV28 and J usage is TRBJ1-2; 8 bases align to TRBD1. This CDR3 spans 12 amino acids. V gave up 7 bases and J gave up 7 bases; unmatched junction bases: 5. From germline, CDR1 is MDHEN and CDR2 SYDVKM. This chain's CDR3 is CASNADRGGYTF. The DNA of the CDR3 is TGTGCCAGCAACGCCGACAGGGGTGGCTACACCTTC.

The rearrangement uses TRBV30 and TRBJ2-1, with 16 bases fitting TRBD2. CDR1 is GTSNPN and CDR2 is SVGIG in the germline V gene (reference sequence). The J segment lost 8 bases and the V segment lost 1 base, leaving 5 bases of the junction unmatched. The CDR3 totals 16 residues. The CDR3 region is CAWSAPGLAGGHEQFF. The CDR3 DNA reads TGTGCCTGGAGTGCCCCGGGACTAGCGGGAGGGCATGAGCAGTTCTTC.

This rearrangement joins TRBV24-1 to TRBJ1-6, with no clear D. With 1 base removed from V and 4 bases from J, the gap between germline ends came to 10 bases. The CDR3 extends over 16 amino acids. The V gene's germline CDR1 is KGHDR and CDR2 SFDVKD. The CDR3 reads CATSDFPGEYNSPLHF. The DNA for the CDR3 is TGTGCCACCAGTGATTTTCCCGGTGAGTATAATTCACCCCTCCACTTT.

The rearrangement links TRBV18 to TRBJ2-2; maybe TRBD1 (6 bases). The CDR3 is 16 amino acids. Germline values: CDR1 KGHSH, CDR2 LQKENI. Deletions cut 2 bases from V and 4 bases from J, with 14 bases between. Here the CDR3 reads CASSPNDMGATGELFF. In nucleotides, the CDR3 is TGTGCCAGCTCACCAAATGATATGGGGGCCACCGGGGAGCTGTTTTTT.